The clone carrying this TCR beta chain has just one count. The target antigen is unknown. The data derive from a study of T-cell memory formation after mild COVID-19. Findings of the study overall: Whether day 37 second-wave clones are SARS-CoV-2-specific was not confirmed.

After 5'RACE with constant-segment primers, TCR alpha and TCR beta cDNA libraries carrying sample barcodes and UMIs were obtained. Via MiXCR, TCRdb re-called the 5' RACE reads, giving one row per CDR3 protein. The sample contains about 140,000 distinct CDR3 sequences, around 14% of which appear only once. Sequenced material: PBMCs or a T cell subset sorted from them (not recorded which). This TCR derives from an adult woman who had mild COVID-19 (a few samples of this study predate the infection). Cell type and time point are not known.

This CDR3 reads CASSLPVGYGEHSSYEQYF. The CDR3 DNA reads TGTGCCAGCAGCTTACCCGTGGGATATGGGGAACACTCTTCCTACGAGCAGTACTTC. This chain links TRBV7-8 with TRBJ2-7; D uncertain. Looked up from germline, CDR1 is SGHVS and CDR2 is FQNEAQ. This CDR3 is built from 19 residues. V dropped 2 bases and J dropped 1 base, with 24 bases sitting between them.